This entry lists 8 T cell receptor beta chains sequenced from one sample in a study of technical replicates of blood from several donors. Produced via immunoSEQ multiplex PCR; TCRdb's table is partial and in-frame only. The data contain over 90,000 clones, about 95% of them singletons. The sequenced material came from T cells isolated from PBMCs. The receptor source for this set is a human donor in good health.

The CDR3 protein is CASSQTDASGNTIYF. DNA of the CDR3: TGCGCCAGCAGCCAAACAGACGCCTCTGGAAACACCATATATTTT. The chain recombines TRBV4-1 with TRBJ1-3; no firm D call. CDR3 size: 15 residues. Germline V gene data show CDR1 as MGHRA and CDR2 as YSYEKL. V lost 2 bases and J 0 bases, leaving 8 bases between the germline ends.

The DNA of the CDR3 is TGTGCCAGCAGCCCTGGACTAGCGGGAAGCTACGAGCAGTACTTC. Protein sequence: CASSPGLAGSYEQYF. This chain links TRBV7-2 with TRBJ2-7, with 12 bases matching TRBD2. V shed 5 bases, J shed 3 bases, and the junction held 5 bases outside the gene matches. Germline V CDR1 and CDR2: SGHTA, FQGNSA. This CDR3 is 15 amino acids long.

The chain joins TRBV18 to TRBJ2-7; TRBD1 might be the D (6 bases). V lost 4 bases and J lost 6, with 10 bases in between. The CDR3 length is 12 residues. CDR1 KGHSH and CDR2 LQKENI come from the germline V gene. CDR3 in DNA: TGTGCCAGCTCACTACAGGGAGCCGAGCAGTACTTC. This codes for CASSLQGAEQYF.

The chain employs TRBV4-2 and TRBJ2-3, with 7 bases lining up with TRBD2. CDR3 length equals 16 residues. The germline CDR1 and CDR2 sequences are LGHNA and YNFKEQ. V lost 4 bases and J lost 4; bases outside the gene matches: 11. DNA of the CDR3: TGTGCCAGCAGCCCAGGCACTAGCGACCCGGCAGATACGCAGTATTTT. It is translated as CASSPGTSDPADTQYF.

CDR3 in amino acids: CAWSARQGWADTQYF. CDR3 DNA: TGTGCCTGGAGTGCACGACAGGGTTGGGCAGATACGCAGTATTTT. The gene calls are TRBV30 and TRBJ2-3, with 7 positions matching TRBD1. The CDR3 consists of 15 residues. The V gene's germline CDR1 is GTSNPN and CDR2 SVGIG (reference sequence). The V and J ends lost 1 base and 4 bases, in that order; junction bases with no gene match: 8.

The chain uses TRBV6-5 and TRBJ2-2; D might be TRBD1 (6 bases). CDR1 and CDR2 (germline): MNHEY, SVGAGI. This CDR3 contains 15 residues. Trimming stripped 3 bases from V and 8 bases from J, with 16 bases between. The CDR3 sequence is CASSYYTGTGGELFF. The CDR3 DNA sequence: TGTGCCAGCAGTTATTATACGGGAACAGGGGGGGAGCTGTTTTTT.

The chain is built from TRBV27 and TRBJ1-2; D perhaps matches TRBD1 (6 bases). The V end lost 3 bases, the J end lost 4 bases, and 9 bases lay between the germline ends. This CDR3 comprises 13 residues. CDR1 is MNHEY, CDR2 SMNVEV, per germline (reference sequence). CDR3 sequence reads: CASSFSTGYGYTF. CDR3 sequence (DNA): TGTGCCAGCAGTTTCTCGACAGGCTATGGCTACACCTTC.

The chain joins TRBV27 to TRBJ1-2; tentative D call: TRBD1 (5 bases). Trimming took 7 bases from V and 2 from J, leaving 8 bases between them. CDR1 is MNHEY and CDR2 is SMNVEV in the germline V gene (reference sequence). This CDR3 has 12 residues. The CDR3 here is CASMGQNYGYTF. CDR3 nucleotides: TGTGCCAGCATGGGGCAGAACTATGGCTACACCTTC.